Below are 32 T cell receptor beta chains sequenced from a single sample in a study of blood T cell repertoires in COVID-19. Profiling relied on immunoSEQ multiplex PCR, and the TCRdb table lists in-frame clones only, not all of them. The data hold more than 130,000 clones, with about 83% observed a single time. Material for sequencing was peripheral blood. The receptors here all came from a woman aged 40 to 49 with acute or convalescent COVID-19.

The V and J genes are TRBV9 and TRBJ2-7; 9 bases line up with TRBD1. Unmatched junction bases numbered 5, after V lost 3 bases and J lost 1 base. Germline CDR1 SGDLS, CDR2 YYNGEE. CDR3 length: 15 residues. The CDR3 DNA reads TGTGCCAGCAGCGCCGGGACAGGGTATTCCTACGAGCAGTACTTC. Residues: CASSAGTGYSYEQYF.

The J gene is TRBJ2-7, the V gene TRBV3-1 (or the pseudogene TRBV3-2), with 13 nucleotides matching TRBD2. The V gene end was trimmed by 4 bases and the J gene end by 6 bases; junction bases not matched to a gene: 6. This CDR3 has 15 amino acids. The germline gives CDR1 LGHDT, CDR2 YNNKEL (reference sequence). Here the CDR3 reads CASSPSGLAGLEQYF. The CDR3 DNA reads as TGTGCCAGCAGCCCCTCGGGACTAGCGGGACTCGAGCAGTACTTC.

The rearrangement uses TRBV2 and TRBJ2-2, with a weak D call TRBD1 (5 bases). Trimming shortened V by 8 bases and J by 5 bases, and 15 bases separated the two germline ends. CDR1 is SNHLY and CDR2 is FYNNEI in the germline V gene. This CDR3 region has 14 residues. Here the CDR3 DNA reads TGTGCCAGCCTTCGGTTAGGGGTGACCGGGGAGCTGTTTTTT. Translation: CASLRLGVTGELFF. The complete variable domain, with remaining parts taken from reference TRBV2 and TRBJ2-2, reads EPEVTQTPSHQVTQMGQEVILRCVPISNHLYFYWYRQILGQKVEFLVSFYNNEISEKSEIFDDQFSVERPDGSNFTLKIRSTKLEDSAMYFCASLRLGVTGELFFGEGSRLTVL.

The rearrangement joins TRBV14 to TRBJ1-2; D ambiguous. The ends were cut back, 4 bases at V and 4 bases at J, with 10 bases in the middle. The CDR3 loop spans 13 amino acids. CDR1 SGHDN and CDR2 FVKESK come from the germline V gene. As DNA, the CDR3 is TGTGCCAGCAGCCGGAAGCCGGGCTATGGCTACACCTTC. Its translation is CASSRKPGYGYTF.

CDR3 sequence (DNA): TGTGCCAGCAGCCCAGACCCGACTAGCGGCGAGCAGTACTTC. Amino acids: CASSPDPTSGEQYF. This chain uses TRBV11-2 with TRBJ2-7; 9 nucleotides agree with TRBD2. The germline gives CDR1 SGHAT, CDR2 FQNNGV. V gave up 5 bases and J gave up 6 bases; unmatched junction bases: 8. The CDR3 runs to 14 residues.

This clone was counted between two and nine times. This chain links TRBV19 with TRBJ2-7; TRBD1 aligns across 10 bases. CDR3 length: 15 amino acids. The V and J ends lost 5 bases and 3 bases, in that order; junction bases with no gene match: 7. CDR1 LNHDA and CDR2 SQIVND come from the germline V gene (reference sequence). CDR3 residues: CASSHRDRGYYEQYF. CDR3 in DNA: TGTGCCAGTAGTCACCGGGACAGGGGTTACTACGAGCAGTACTTC.

The chain has TRBV5-6 and TRBJ1-2; 8 positions match TRBD1. Germline assignment: CDR1 SGHDT and CDR2 YYEEEE. This CDR3 has 16 amino acids. Trimming at V came to 2 bases and at J to 6 bases, leaving 12 bases not matched to a gene. The CDR3 nucleotides are TGTGCCAGCAGCTTTGATACCAGGGGGCGCTCAGATGGCTACACCTTC. Translated, it gives CASSFDTRGRSDGYTF.

This chain uses TRBV12-3 or TRBV12-4 with TRBJ2-7; tentative D call: TRBD1 (5 bases). The ends were cut back, 2 bases at V and 6 bases at J, with 11 bases in the middle. The CDR3 has 13 amino acids. CDR3 residues: CASSLLQGLEQYF. The CDR3 nucleotides read TGTGCCAGCAGTTTACTCCAGGGCCTCGAGCAGTACTTC.

The chain links TRBV2 to TRBJ1-1, with TRBD1 as a possible D gene (5 bases). This CDR3 is built from 16 residues. Looked up from germline, CDR1 is SNHLY and CDR2 is FYNNEI. With 4 bases removed from V and 5 bases from J, the gap between germline ends came to 20 bases. Here the CDR3 reads CASSVSAPDRGTEAFF. CDR3 in DNA: TGTGCCAGCAGTGTGTCGGCACCCGATAGGGGAACTGAAGCTTTCTTT.

This chain connects TRBV30 to TRBJ1-2; D might be TRBD1 (5 bases). The CDR3 has 15 residues. The germline gives CDR1 GTSNPN, CDR2 SVGIG (reference sequence). Trimming removed 5 bases from V and 6 bases from J, with 22 bases in between. CDR3 loop: CAWGGWGLISDGYTF. As DNA, the CDR3 is TGTGCCTGGGGGGGTTGGGGACTAATATCGGATGGCTACACCTTC.

The chain recombines TRBV19 with TRBJ2-7, with TRBD2 identical over 12 bases. This CDR3 is 15 amino acids long. In germline, CDR1 is LNHDA, CDR2 SQIVND (reference sequence). V trimming: 8 bases; J trimming: 3 bases; junction bases outside the gene matches: 8. CDR3 protein: CASRQTSGSLYEQYF. DNA of the CDR3: TGTGCCAGTCGACAGACTAGCGGGAGTCTCTACGAGCAGTACTTC.

V is TRBV6-6 and J is TRBJ1-1; D gene uncertain. This CDR3 has 15 amino acids. Trimming left V 0 bases short and J 6 bases short, with 14 bases between. Germline CDR1 reads MNHNY; CDR2 reads SVGAGI (reference sequence). CDR3 loop: CASSYSNQEASEAFF. The CDR3 DNA follows: TGTGCCAGCAGTTACTCGAATCAGGAGGCCTCTGAAGCTTTCTTT.

The V call is TRBV27, the J call TRBJ2-7, with 9 positions matching TRBD2. Germline V gives CDR1 MNHEY, CDR2 SMNVEV (reference sequence). CDR3 length equals 15 residues. Trimming at V came to 8 bases and at J to 3 bases, leaving 11 bases not matched to a gene. Here the CDR3 reads CASALKLAGSYEQYF. As DNA, the CDR3 is TGTGCCAGCGCGTTGAAGCTAGCGGGGAGCTACGAGCAGTACTTC.

The gene calls are TRBV30 and TRBJ2-3, with 7 positions matching TRBD1. The V gene end was trimmed by 0 bases and the J gene end by 6 bases; junction bases not matched to a gene: 12. Per germline, CDR1 GTSNPN and CDR2 SVGIG (reference sequence). This CDR3 has 16 residues. The CDR3 is CAWSVITGAALDTQYF. In DNA form, the CDR3 reads TGTGCCTGGAGTGTAATCACAGGGGCAGCACTTGATACGCAGTATTTT.

This chain links TRBV18 with TRBJ1-2; D unresolved. This CDR3 is 13 amino acids long. Germline V gives CDR1 KGHSH, CDR2 LQKENI. V was cut by 6 bases and J by 3 bases, with 11 bases left in between. CDR3 sequence reads: CASSYTGDYGYTF. The CDR3 coding sequence is TGTGCCAGCTCCTACACGGGTGACTATGGCTACACCTTC.

The chain joins TRBV3-1 (or the pseudogene TRBV3-2) to TRBJ1-5; D possibly corresponds to TRBD1 (6 bases). Trimming removed 0 bases from V and 5 bases from J, with 11 bases in between. Germline values: CDR1 LGHDT, CDR2 YNNKEL (reference sequence). The CDR3 loop spans 15 amino acids. Written as DNA, the CDR3 is TGTGCCAGCAGCCAAGATCCGGGGGGGCATCAGCCCCAGCATTTT. Translation: CASSQDPGGHQPQHF.

The chain employs TRBV5-1 and TRBJ2-5; the match to TRBD2 covers 12 bases. After removal of 7 bases from V and 5 bases from J, the junction contained 15 bases not matched to a gene. CDR1 and CDR2 (germline): SGHRS, YFSETQ. The CDR3 covers 17 residues. The CDR3 DNA is TGCGCCAGCGGAGAGACTAGCGGGAGCATGGCAACGGAGACCCAGTACTTC. Translating it yields CASGETSGSMATETQYF.

The chain employs TRBV9 and TRBJ2-5; TRBD1 agrees at 7 bases. The CDR3 length is 15 residues. Germline V gene lookup returns CDR1 SGDLS and CDR2 YYNGEE. Trimming took 1 base from V and 2 from J; bases not matched to a gene: 5. The CDR3 DNA reads as TGTGCCAGCAGCGTATACAGGGGAGTACAAGAGACCCAGTACTTC. Residues: CASSVYRGVQETQYF.

The J gene is TRBJ2-7, the V gene TRBV7-8; 8 positions match TRBD2. Looked up from germline, CDR1 is SGHVS and CDR2 is FQNEAQ. The CDR3 runs to 16 residues. V shed 2 bases, J shed 6 bases, and the junction held 12 bases outside the gene matches. The CDR3 spells CASSLFSGAGVGEQYF. CDR3 DNA: TGTGCCAGCAGCTTATTCTCGGGAGCGGGAGTAGGCGAGCAGTACTTC.

The rearrangement links TRBV7-3 to TRBJ2-1; a possible D gene is TRBD2 (6 bases). This CDR3 has 16 amino acids. V was clipped by 0 bases and J by 0 bases, with 9 bases between them. CDR1 and CDR2 (germline): SGHTA, FQGTGA. CDR3 sequence reads: CASSLTAGSSYNEQFF. CDR3 nucleotide sequence: TGTGCCAGCAGCTTAACCGCGGGGAGCTCCTACAATGAGCAGTTCTTC. The full variable domain, completed using reference TRBV7-3 and TRBJ2-1, is GAGVSQTPSNKVTEKGKYVELRCDPISGHTALYWYRQSLGQGPEFLIYFQGTGAADDSGLPNDRFFAVRPEGSVSTLKIQRTERGDSAVYLCASSLTAGSSYNEQFFGPGTRLTVL.

The J gene is TRBJ1-1, the V gene TRBV19; possible D gene TRBD1, 6 bases. Per the germline V gene, CDR1 is LNHDA and CDR2 is SQIVND (reference sequence). The CDR3 extends over 14 amino acids. Trimming shortened V by 7 bases and J by 6 bases, and 18 bases separated the two germline ends. The CDR3 bases are TGTGCCAGTAATATGGTCCCGACAGGAGCTGAAGCTTTCTTT. This translates into CASNMVPTGAEAFF.

This chain joins TRBV5-1 and TRBJ2-4, with 7 bases lining up with TRBD1. Germline V gene data show CDR1 as SGHRS and CDR2 as YFSETQ. The CDR3 covers 17 residues. After removal of 4 bases from V and 1 base from J, the junction contained 11 bases not matched to a gene. The CDR3 coding sequence is TGCGCCAGCAGCCTTGGACAGGACTGGGGGGCCAAAAACATTCAGTACTTC. It codes for CASSLGQDWGAKNIQYF.

V gene TRBV30 combines with J gene TRBJ2-1, with D possibly TRBD1 on 5 matching bases. In germline, CDR1 is GTSNPN, CDR2 SVGIG (reference sequence). The CDR3 is 14 amino acids. V was cut by 3 bases and J by 9 bases, with 18 bases left in between. The CDR3 DNA reads TGTGCCTGGAGCCCTGGGTCCAGGGCATCTGAGCAGTTCTTC. Amino acid sequence: CAWSPGSRASEQFF.

V is TRBV14 and J is TRBJ1-2; the D gene is possibly TRBD1 (5 bases). V was shortened by 1 base and J by 4 bases, with 25 bases between the two germline ends. CDR1 and CDR2 from the germline V gene are SGHDN and FVKESK. The CDR3 spans 19 residues. CDR3 amino acids: CASSQGGVGKHRVGYGYTF. The DNA of the CDR3 is TGTGCCAGCAGCCAAGGGGGCGTGGGGAAGCATCGGGTCGGCTATGGCTACACCTTC.

This chain connects TRBV27 to TRBJ2-1, with D maybe TRBD2 (6 bases). The CDR3 covers 14 residues. The V gene's germline CDR1 is MNHEY and CDR2 SMNVEV (reference sequence). V was cut by 6 bases and J by 9 bases, with 18 bases left in between. This CDR3 reads CASSVGGAGGEQFF. The CDR3 DNA sequence: TGTGCCAGCAGCGTAGGAGGGGCCGGGGGTGAGCAGTTCTTC.

This CDR3 is CAISSQRSSTDTQYF. The CDR3 DNA reads as TGTGCCATCAGCTCACAGAGATCTAGCACAGATACGCAGTATTTT. The rearrangement joins TRBV10-3 to TRBJ2-3, with no clear D. CDR1 ENHRY and CDR2 SYGVKD come from the germline V gene. The CDR3 has 15 amino acids. The V end lost 6 bases, the J end lost 0 bases, and 13 bases lay between the germline ends.

The V gene is TRBV18, the J gene TRBJ1-5; unclear D gene. The CDR3 is 12 amino acids. The V and J ends lost 3 bases and 6 bases respectively, with 6 bases between them. Germline-derived CDR1 and CDR2 are KGHSH and LQKENI. Written as DNA, the CDR3 is TGTGCCAGCTCACCCTCCGGTCAGCCCCAGCATTTT. It codes for CASSPSGQPQHF.

This chain uses TRBV9 with TRBJ1-2; 10 bases agree with TRBD1. V lost 0 bases and J lost 8; bases outside the gene matches: 4. Looked up from germline, CDR1 is SGDLS and CDR2 is YYNGEE. The CDR3 has 14 amino acids. The CDR3 here is CASSVDGTGEGYTF. The CDR3 region has the DNA TGTGCCAGCAGCGTAGATGGGACAGGGGAAGGCTACACCTTC.

The count of this clone is one. The CDR3 loop is CASSLPRQGDYGYTF. DNA of the CDR3: TGTGCCAGCAGTCTCCCCAGACAGGGGGACTATGGCTACACCTTC. V and J are TRBV28 and TRBJ1-2; TRBD1 aligns across 9 bases. The CDR3 consists of 15 residues. The V gene end was trimmed by 5 bases and the J gene end by 3 bases; junction bases not matched to a gene: 7. Germline CDR1 reads MDHEN; CDR2 reads SYDVKM.

The chain has TRBV28 and TRBJ2-7; 11 bases map to TRBD2. CDR1 MDHEN and CDR2 SYDVKM come from the germline V gene. V trimming: 5 bases; J trimming: 3 bases; junction bases outside the gene matches: 6. The CDR3 loop spans 15 amino acids. The CDR3 DNA sequence: TGTGCCAGCAGTCTGCGACTAGCGGGGAACTACGAGCAGTACTTC. Amino acids: CASSLRLAGNYEQYF.

V usage is TRBV5-1 and J usage is TRBJ2-1; TRBD1 agrees at 9 bases. Germline V gene lookup returns CDR1 SGHRS and CDR2 YFSETQ. The CDR3 runs 17 residues. V was pared by 3 bases and J by 4 bases, with 11 bases of the junction left unmatched. CDR3 amino acids: CASSSRGTGLLYNEQFF. The CDR3 coding sequence is TGCGCCAGCAGCTCCAGGGGGACAGGGTTGCTTTACAATGAGCAGTTCTTC.

The rearrangement uses TRBV28 and TRBJ1-2; D may be TRBD1 (6 bases). The CDR3 sequence is 15 residues long. CDR1 and CDR2 (germline): MDHEN, SYDVKM. V lost 2 bases and J 0 bases, leaving 10 bases between the germline ends. The CDR3: CASSLLGQSNYGYTF. In nucleotides, the CDR3 is TGTGCCAGCAGTTTACTGGGACAATCTAACTATGGCTACACCTTC.